This is a list of T cell receptor beta chains from one sample in a study of control samples from healthy donors and cancer patients. The table came from immunoSEQ multiplex PCR; TCRdb's copy has only in-frame clones and leaves some out. This table holds around 190,000 clones. The sample comprised blood. The receptor source for this set is a woman aged 30 to 39 in good health. CDR3s leave out the opening cysteine and the closing phenylalanine or tryptophan. Fields, in order: V gene, J gene, CDR3 protein.

V: TRBV21-1; J: TRBJ1-1; CDR3: ASSKGTDPTEAF
V: TRBV4-1; J: TRBJ2-3; CDR3: ASSQDGGQGTDTQY
V: TRBV9; J: TRBJ1-1; CDR3: ASSSKHGQGEAF
V: TRBV12-3/TRBV12-4; J: TRBJ1-4; CDR3: ASSGRNEKLF
V: TRBV11-2; J: TRBJ1-2; CDR3: ASSLQPGGASGYT
V: TRBV28; J: TRBJ1-1; CDR3: ASSLGVLTGPSLNTEAF
V: TRBV18; J: TRBJ2-2; CDR3: ASSPQTAGNTGELF
V: TRBV4-1; J: TRBJ1-6; CDR3: ASSHPPGQGSSPLH
V: TRBV25-1; J: TRBJ1-1; CDR3: ASSDPGYLEAF
V: TRBV7-9; J: TRBJ1-6; CDR3: ASSSRPGLDSPLH
V: TRBV4-1; J: TRBJ1-5; CDR3: ASSQDKGSQKPQH
V: TRBV5-1; J: TRBJ1-4; CDR3: ASSPGTGEEEKLF
V: TRBV9; J: TRBJ1-4; CDR3: ASSENLVGEKLF
V: TRBV29-1; J: TRBJ2-7; CDR3: SVGQGGEQY
V: TRBV7-3; J: TRBJ2-1; CDR3: ASSLTGGSYNEQF
V: TRBV5-6; J: TRBJ1-6; CDR3: ASGGPAENSPLH
V: TRBV6-5; J: TRBJ2-5; CDR3: ASSYGGGPGETQY
V: TRBV28; J: TRBJ1-1; CDR3: ASSLRNTEAF
V: TRBV19; J: TRBJ1-4; CDR3: ASRWTVTGGLEKLF
V: TRBV9; J: TRBJ2-7; CDR3: ASSVGQGVAYEQY
V: TRBV7-6; J: TRBJ2-7; CDR3: ASSSRAGGGLSYEQY
V: TRBV28; J: TRBJ2-5; CDR3: ASSLDLDSQETQY
V: TRBV14; J: TRBJ1-1; CDR3: ASSQGYTEAF
V: TRBV7-2; J: TRBJ1-5; CDR3: ASSLVGKGQPQH
V: TRBV11-3; J: TRBJ2-2; CDR3: ASSSQYSGELF
V: TRBV28; J: TRBJ1-1; CDR3: ASSLGMNTEAF
V: TRBV5-1; J: TRBJ1-2; CDR3: ASSLGDIAGSYGYT
V: TRBV6-5; J: TRBJ2-7; CDR3: ASNRRTDYEQY
V: TRBV12-3/TRBV12-4; J: TRBJ2-3; CDR3: ASRRGLSTQY
V: TRBV27; J: TRBJ1-2; CDR3: ASSFQGASYGYT
V: TRBV18; J: TRBJ1-1; CDR3: ASSPQENTEAF
V: TRBV5-1; J: TRBJ1-6; CDR3: ASSIDRDYNSPLH
V: TRBV18; J: TRBJ1-4; CDR3: ASSPPLQGYEKLF
V: TRBV7-2; J: TRBJ1-3; CDR3: ASSSPHTGSGNTIY
V: TRBV28; J: TRBJ2-3; CDR3: ACTGTSGGAWDTQY
V: TRBV19; J: TRBJ1-4; CDR3: ASSIRPGQAGSGNEKLF
V: TRBV30; J: TRBJ2-7; CDR3: AWSRAYEQY
V: TRBV24-1; J: TRBJ1-2; CDR3: ATSDGYGYT
V: TRBV7-9; J: TRBJ1-2; CDR3: ASSLVGRAQYGYT
V: TRBV6-5; J: TRBJ1-2; CDR3: ASSYSLGGYT
V: TRBV6-1; J: TRBJ1-5; CDR3: ASSEGSKGLQPQH
V: TRBV5-1; J: TRBJ1-3; CDR3: ASSLGLGGSSGNTIY
V: TRBV18; J: TRBJ2-3; CDR3: ASSSRAGTDTQY
V: TRBV3-1/TRBV3-2; J: TRBJ1-5; CDR3: ASSQDTNSNQPQH
V: TRBV5-1; J: TRBJ2-2; CDR3: ASSFRQGGTGELF
V: TRBV2; J: TRBJ1-1; CDR3: ASRHPYRTNTEAF
V: TRBV2; J: TRBJ1-2; CDR3: ASSADSNYGYT
V: TRBV7-9; J: TRBJ1-6; CDR3: ASSPFRQAGTPLH
V: TRBV4-1; J: TRBJ1-2; CDR3: ASSQDMGPSRGYT
V: TRBV24-1; J: TRBJ1-2; CDR3: ATSDYPGRRDGYT